The clone carrying this TCR beta chain was observed many times. The data were taken from a study of T-cell reconstitution after alpha-beta-depleted transplantation in children. Preparation of the TCRbeta library used unique molecular identifiers. MiXCR, applied by TCRdb to the PCR reads, yields one record per CDR3 protein. Here the sample spans hundreds of thousands of distinct CDR3 sequences, around a sixth being singletons. This receptor was taken from a human donor who donated a stem cell graft to a child with acute myeloid leukemia. This material consisted of PBMCs from the stem cell graft donor, taken from the stem cell graft.

The CDR3 is CASSYRPSHRAETQYF. The CDR3 nucleotides read TGTGCCAGCAGTTACCGCCCATCCCATCGCGCGGAGACCCAGTACTTC. The chain combines TRBV6-5 with TRBJ2-5; D uncertain. The length of the CDR3 is 16 residues. CDR1 is MNHEY and CDR2 is SVGAGI in the germline V gene. Trimming pared 2 bases from V and 5 bases from J, leaving 18 bases between.